These T cell receptor beta chains were read from a single sample in a study of T cells in Graves' hyperthyroidism and ophthalmopathy. TCRdb called the multiplex PCR reads again in MiXCR, with one record for every CDR3 protein. The top ten clones hold less than 35% of a sample with 350,000 to 400,000 distinct CDR3 sequences, 14% to 15% of them seen once. The source material was blood. The receptors here all came from a woman younger than 45 with Graves' hyperthyroidism. Both conserved end residues are part of each CDR3. The order of the fields is V gene, clone size, CDR3 length, J gene, D gene, CDR3 DNA, CDR3 protein. The D gene is left open where the match is weak. Rows may omit the clone size; those that give it use once, few, many or a size class.

>TRBV2|NA|14|TRBJ2-2|NA
TGTGCCAGCAGTGCTCGGGCGGGTCCCGGGGAGCTGTTTTTT
CASSARAGPGELFF
>TRBV28|NA|13|TRBJ1-1|NA
TGTGCCAGCATCCTTACCATGAACACTGAAGCTTTCTTT
CASILTMNTEAFF
>TRBV5-6|many|14|TRBJ2-7|TRBD1
TGTGCCAGCAGCTCCGGACAGGGGCTCTACGAGCAGTACTTC
CASSSGQGLYEQYF
>TRBV6-2/TRBV6-3|many|14|TRBJ2-3|NA
TGTGCCAGCAGTGCTCCAGGGCACACAGATACGCAGTATTTT
CASSAPGHTDTQYF
>TRBV30|NA|16|TRBJ2-3|TRBD2
TGTGCCTGGAGTGCCGGGCGCGGGAGGCGGGCAGATACGCAGTATTTT
CAWSAGRGRRADTQYF
>TRBV28|many|14|TRBJ2-3|NA
TGTGCCAGCAACCGGGACTCCGCCAGAGATACGCAGTATTTT
CASNRDSARDTQYF
>TRBV29-1|few|12|TRBJ2-2|TRBD2
TGCAGCGCGACTAGCGGGAGTCGGGAGCTGTTTTTT
CSATSGSRELFF
>TRBV30|NA|13|TRBJ2-7|TRBD1
TGTGCCTGGAATGGGGACAGGGGCTACGAGCAGTACTTC
CAWNGDRGYEQYF
>TRBV11-2|many|15|TRBJ2-3|TRBD2
TGTGCCAGCAGCCAAACTGGGAGGGCCACAGATACGCAGTATTTT
CASSQTGRATDTQYF
>TRBV18|many|14|TRBJ1-1|NA
TGTGCCAGCTCACGACAGGTGATGAACACTGAAGCTTTCTTT
CASSRQVMNTEAFF
>TRBV2|many|13|TRBJ2-3|NA
TGTGCCAGCATTTTACTAAGCACAGATACGCAGTATTTT
CASILLSTDTQYF
>TRBV7-6|NA|14|TRBJ2-1|NA
TGTGCCAGCAGCTTAGTAGCGGATGACAATGAGCAGTTCTTC
CASSLVADDNEQFF
>TRBV3-1|NA|16|TRBJ2-7|TRBD2
TGTGCCAGCAGCCAAGATAGGGTAGCGGGATCATACGAGCAGTACTTC
CASSQDRVAGSYEQYF
>TRBV5-6|few|13|TRBJ2-3|NA
TGTGCCAGCAGCCTAAACAACCTAGATACGCAGTATTTT
CASSLNNLDTQYF
>TRBV24-1|few|15|TRBJ2-5|NA
TGTGCCACCAGTGACCCCGGGGTTAATGGGGAGACCCAGTACTTC
CATSDPGVNGETQYF
>TRBV30|NA|11|TRBJ2-7|NA
TGTGCCTGGAGCGGTAGGGACGAGCAGTACTTC
CAWSGRDEQYF
>TRBV7-2|many|11|TRBJ2-1|NA
TGTGCCAGCAGCTTAAGGGAGCAGCAGTTCTTC
CASSLREQQFF
>TRBV11-3|NA|14|TRBJ2-3|TRBD1
TGTGCCAGCAGCCAGGACAGGGACACAGATACGCAGTATTTT
CASSQDRDTDTQYF
>TRBV5-1|few|14|TRBJ1-5|TRBD1
TGCGCCAGCAGCATAGGACAGGGACATCAGCCCCAGCATTTT
CASSIGQGHQPQHF
>TRBV29-1|NA|18|TRBJ2-7|TRBD1
TGCAGCGTTCAGTACCTTAGGGATGCGGGACAGGGGCCCTACGAGCAGTACTTC
CSVQYLRDAGQGPYEQYF
>TRBV3-1|few|19|TRBJ1-6|TRBD1
TGTGCCAGCAGCCGACCCCGGACAGGCGCCAACGGGAATAATTCACCCCTCCACTTT
CASSRPRTGANGNNSPLHF
>TRBV20-1|few|15|TRBJ2-5|TRBD2
TGCAGTGCTAGAGATGGGCTAGCGGGAGTGGAGACCCAGTACTTC
CSARDGLAGVETQYF
>TRBV28|many|14|TRBJ2-7|NA
TGTGCCAGCAGCCGACTCCCGCGACCCTACGAGCAGTACTTC
CASSRLPRPYEQYF
>TRBV29-1|NA|13|TRBJ2-1|NA
TGCAGCGTCCTACAGGGTCAGGACAATGAGCAGTTCTTC
CSVLQGQDNEQFF
>TRBV6-2/TRBV6-3|many|15|TRBJ2-5|TRBD1
TGTGCCAGCAGCCAGGGGACAGGGGTATGGGAGACCCAGTACTTC
CASSQGTGVWETQYF
>TRBV20-1|many|15|TRBJ2-1|TRBD2
TGCAGTGCTAGCCAACTAGCGGGAGTACACAATGAGCAGTTCTTC
CSASQLAGVHNEQFF
>TRBV4-1|NA|15|TRBJ2-3|NA
TGCGCCAGCAGCCGGGAGACGGCGTTAGGGGATACGCAGTATTTT
CASSRETALGDTQYF
>TRBV29-1|few|13|TRBJ1-5|NA
TGCAGCGTTGAAATCCAGCACAATCAGCCCCAGCATTTT
CSVEIQHNQPQHF
>TRBV11-2|many|15|TRBJ1-2|NA
TGTGCCAGCAGCGCCGTCCCGGGGACCACTTATGGCTACACCTTC
CASSAVPGTTYGYTF
>TRBV20-1|many|13|TRBJ2-7|TRBD1
TGCAGTGCCCGGACAGGGGAATCCTACGAGCAGTACTTC
CSARTGESYEQYF
>TRBV27|many|13|TRBJ2-7|NA
TGTGCCAGCAGATATAGGAGCTCCTACGAGCAGTACTTC
CASRYRSSYEQYF
>TRBV14|few|15|TRBJ2-5|TRBD2
TGTGCCAGCAGCCAAGGCGGGAGGGCCCGAGAGACCCAGTACTTC
CASSQGGRARETQYF
>TRBV7-2|NA|16|TRBJ2-4|NA
TGTGCCAGCAGCTTACAGGGTGCACGAGCCAAAAACATTCAGTACTTC
CASSLQGARAKNIQYF
>TRBV6-5|NA|15|TRBJ1-5|NA
TGTGCCAGCAGTTGGGCGGCAGGAGAAAATCAGCCCCAGCATTTT
CASSWAAGENQPQHF
>TRBV4-1|few|14|TRBJ1-1|NA
TGCGCCAGCAGCCATAACAGGGCGAACACTGAAGCTTTCTTT
CASSHNRANTEAFF
>TRBV7-2|many|14|TRBJ1-1|NA
TGTGCCAGCAGCTCCCGCGGGGGTAGCACTGAAGCTTTCTTT
CASSSRGGSTEAFF
>TRBV15|NA|14|TRBJ2-2|TRBD1
TGTGCCACCAATAGACAGGGAGACACCGGGGAGCTGTTTTTT
CATNRQGDTGELFF
>TRBV6-2/TRBV6-3|NA|15|TRBJ2-3|NA
TGTGCCAGCACCACAGGGGACTGGGACACAGATACGCAGTATTTT
CASTTGDWDTDTQYF
>TRBV7-2|many|15|TRBJ2-2|TRBD2
TGTGCCAGCAGCCGACTAGCGGGAGGGGCCGGGGAGCTGTTTTTT
CASSRLAGGAGELFF
>TRBV10-3|many|12|TRBJ2-1|NA
TGTGCCATCTCGAGGGTAGCGGATGAGCAGTTCTTC
CAISRVADEQFF
>TRBV12-3/TRBV12-4|NA|15|TRBJ2-1|NA
TGTGCCAGCATCCCAGGGGGACTAACCTACAATGAGCAGTTCTTC
CASIPGGLTYNEQFF
>TRBV20-1|NA|16|TRBJ2-1|NA
TGCAGTGCTAGATCTGCCGGGGTAATATCCTACAATGAGCAGTTCTTC
CSARSAGVISYNEQFF